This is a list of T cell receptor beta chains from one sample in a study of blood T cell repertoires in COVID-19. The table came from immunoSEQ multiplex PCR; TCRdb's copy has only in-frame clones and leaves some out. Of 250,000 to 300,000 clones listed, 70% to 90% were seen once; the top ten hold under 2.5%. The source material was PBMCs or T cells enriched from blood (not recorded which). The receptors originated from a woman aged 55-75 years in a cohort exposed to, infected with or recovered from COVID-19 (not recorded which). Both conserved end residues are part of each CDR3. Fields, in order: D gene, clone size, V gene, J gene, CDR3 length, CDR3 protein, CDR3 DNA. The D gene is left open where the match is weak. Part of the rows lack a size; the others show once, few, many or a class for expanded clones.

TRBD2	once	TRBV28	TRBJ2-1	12	CASSLTSRVPFF	TGTGCCAGCAGTTTGACTAGCCGGGTTCCGTTCTTC
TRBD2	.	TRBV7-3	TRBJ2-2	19	CASSRLASGSRRDTGELFF	TGTGCCAGCAGCCGTTTGGCTAGCGGCTCCCGGCGGGACACCGGGGAGCTGTTTTTT
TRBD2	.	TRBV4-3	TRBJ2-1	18	CASSQEGAIAGAYNEQFF	TGCGCCAGCAGCCAAGAGGGGGCCATAGCGGGAGCCTACAATGAGCAGTTCTTC
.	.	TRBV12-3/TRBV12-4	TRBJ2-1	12	CASLRGPYEQFF	TGTGCCAGCTTAAGAGGGCCCTATGAGCAGTTCTTC
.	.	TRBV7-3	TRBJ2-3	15	CASSLVVADTDTQYF	TGTGCCAGCAGCTTAGTTGTGGCTGACACAGATACGCAGTATTTT
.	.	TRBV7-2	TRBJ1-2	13	CASSLEGNYGYTF	TGTGCCAGCAGCTTGGAGGGAAACTATGGCTACACCTTC
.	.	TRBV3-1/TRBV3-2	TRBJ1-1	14	CASSKGRGGTEAFF	TGTGCCAGCAGCAAGGGCCGGGGGGGGACTGAAGCTTTCTTT
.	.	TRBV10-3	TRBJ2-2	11	CAMGAGGELFF	TGTGCCATGGGGGCTGGGGGGGAGCTGTTTTTT
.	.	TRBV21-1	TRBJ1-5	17	CASILGGGAYLQGPQHF	TGTGCCAGCATCCTAGGGGGGGGCGCCTATCTACAAGGGCCCCAGCATTTT
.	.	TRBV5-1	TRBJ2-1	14	CASSFTRSYNEQFF	TGCGCCAGCAGCTTTACTCGCTCCTACAATGAGCAGTTCTTC
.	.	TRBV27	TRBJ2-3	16	CASSPLSPGDTDTQYF	TGTGCCAGCAGTCCCCTTTCCCCCGGAGACACAGATACGCAGTATTTT
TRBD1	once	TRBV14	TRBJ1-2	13	CASSRTGGYGYTF	TGTGCCAGCAGCCGGACAGGGGGCTATGGCTACACCTTC
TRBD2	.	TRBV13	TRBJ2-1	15	CASSPSSGRSNEQFF	TGTGCCAGCAGTCCTTCTAGCGGACGGAGCAATGAGCAGTTCTTC
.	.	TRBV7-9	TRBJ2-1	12	CASSSNLREQFF	TGTGCCAGCAGCTCGAACCTGAGGGAGCAGTTCTTC
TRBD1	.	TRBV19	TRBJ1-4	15	CASSMDRDTNEKLFF	TGTGCCAGTAGTATGGACAGGGATACTAATGAAAAACTGTTTTTT
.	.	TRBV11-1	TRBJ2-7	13	CASSLAQGYEQYF	TGTGCCAGCAGCTTAGCCCAGGGTTACGAGCAGTACTTC
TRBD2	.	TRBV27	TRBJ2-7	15	CASSPLTAGGGEQYF	TGTGCCAGCAGCCCTCTAACGGCGGGAGGGGGGGAGCAGTACTTC
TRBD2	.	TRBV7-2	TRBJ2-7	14	CASSLTAGAVEQYF	TGTGCCAGCAGCTTAACGGCGGGAGCGGTCGAGCAGTACTTC
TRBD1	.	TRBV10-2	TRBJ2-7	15	CASSGGTGNLYEQYF	TGCGCCAGCAGTGGGGGGACAGGTAACCTCTACGAGCAGTACTTC
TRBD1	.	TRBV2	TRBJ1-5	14	CASTGGYGNQPQHF	TGTGCCAGCACAGGGGGTTATGGCAATCAGCCCCAGCATTTT
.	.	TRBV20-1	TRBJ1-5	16	CSASYPGTRYNQPQHF	TGCAGTGCTAGTTACCCCGGGACACGGTACAATCAGCCCCAGCATTTT
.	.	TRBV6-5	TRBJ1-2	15	CASSSPSVRGKGYTF	TGTGCCAGCAGTAGCCCCTCCGTCAGGGGAAAGGGCTACACCTTC
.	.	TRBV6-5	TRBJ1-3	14	CASRGTISGNTIYF	TGTGCCAGCAGGGGGACTATCTCTGGAAACACCATATATTTT
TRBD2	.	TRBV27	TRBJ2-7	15	CASSFSRTSGYEQYF	TGTGCCAGCAGTTTCTCAAGGACTAGCGGCTACGAGCAGTACTTC
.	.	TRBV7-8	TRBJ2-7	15	CASSFVAARSYEQYF	TGTGCCAGCAGCTTTGTGGCTGCCCGGAGTTACGAGCAGTACTTC
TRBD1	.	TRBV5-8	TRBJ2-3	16	CASSPYPTGSSDTQYF	TGTGCCAGCAGCCCATACCCGACAGGGTCATCGGATACGCAGTATTTT
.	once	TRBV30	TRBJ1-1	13	CAWTPHLNTEAFF	TGTGCCTGGACCCCCCATTTGAACACTGAAGCTTTCTTT
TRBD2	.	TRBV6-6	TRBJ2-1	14	CASYGLADYNEQFF	TGTGCCAGTTACGGACTAGCGGACTACAATGAGCAGTTCTTC
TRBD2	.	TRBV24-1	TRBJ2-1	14	CATELAGGPREQFF	TGTGCCACCGAGCTAGCGGGAGGGCCAAGGGAGCAGTTCTTC
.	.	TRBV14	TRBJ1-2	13	CASRTGPGYGYTF	TGTGCCAGCAGAACAGGCCCGGGCTATGGCTACACCTTC
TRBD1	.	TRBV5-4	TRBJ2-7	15	CASSSLGQGSYEQYF	TGTGCCAGCAGCTCCTTGGGACAGGGTTCCTACGAGCAGTACTTC
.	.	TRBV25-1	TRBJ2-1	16	CASSERVAQTYNEQFF	TGTGCCAGCAGTGAACGGGTGGCTCAAACCTACAATGAGCAGTTCTTC
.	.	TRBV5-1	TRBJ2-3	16	CASSLGALVSTDTQYF	TGCGCCAGCAGCTTGGGGGCTTTGGTCAGCACAGATACGCAGTATTTT
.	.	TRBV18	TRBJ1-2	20	CASSPTSSWGEDDTNYGYTF	TGTGCCAGCTCACCAACGAGTAGTTGGGGGGAAGACGATACAAACTATGGCTACACCTTC
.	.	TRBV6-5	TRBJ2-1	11	CASSVNNEQFF	TGTGCCAGCAGCGTAAACAATGAGCAGTTCTTC
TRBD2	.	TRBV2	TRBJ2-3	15	CASRPTSGSKSTQYF	TGTGCCAGCAGGCCTACTAGCGGGAGTAAAAGTACGCAGTATTTT
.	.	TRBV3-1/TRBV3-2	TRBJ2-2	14	CARAGHENTGELFF	TGTGCCAGGGCAGGGCACGAGAACACCGGGGAGCTGTTTTTT
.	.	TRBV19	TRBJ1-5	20	CASSLPNYRVSQHVNQPQHF	TGTGCCAGTAGCCTCCCTAATTACCGGGTTTCCCAGCACGTCAATCAGCCCCAGCATTTT
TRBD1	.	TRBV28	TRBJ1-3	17	CASTLSRDSGSGNTIYF	TGTGCCAGCACCCTCAGCCGGGACAGTGGATCTGGAAACACCATATATTTT
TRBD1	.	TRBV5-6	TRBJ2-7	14	CASSLIGGAYEQYF	TGTGCCAGCAGCTTGATAGGGGGCGCGTACGAGCAGTACTTC
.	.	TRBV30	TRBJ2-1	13	CAWSGSSYNEQFF	TGTGCCTGGAGCGGGAGCTCCTACAATGAGCAGTTCTTC
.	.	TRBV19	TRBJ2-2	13	CASSPSGAGELFF	TGTGCCAGTAGTCCCTCGGGAGCCGGGGAGCTGTTTTTT
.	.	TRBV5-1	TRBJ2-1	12	CASSLEPIEQFF	TGCGCCAGCAGCTTGGAGCCCATAGAGCAGTTCTTC
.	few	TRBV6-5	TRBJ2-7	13	CASRDRFSYEQYF	TGTGCCAGCAGAGACAGGTTCTCCTACGAGCAGTACTTC
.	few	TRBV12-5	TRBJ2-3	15	CASGSGGSSTDTQYF	TGTGCTAGTGGATCTGGCGGGTCTAGCACAGATACGCAGTATTTT
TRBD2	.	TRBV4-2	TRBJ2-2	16	CASSHPLAGNTGELFF	TGTGCCAGCAGCCATCCCCTAGCGGGTAACACCGGGGAGCTGTTTTTT
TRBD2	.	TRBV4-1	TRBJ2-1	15	CASSQDRRLAERVVF	TGCGCCAGCAGCCAAGATCGGAGACTAGCGGAACGGGTGGTCTTC
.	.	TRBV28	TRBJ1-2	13	CASSLQGPGGYTF	TGTGCCAGCAGTTTACAGGGCCCTGGGGGCTACACCTTC
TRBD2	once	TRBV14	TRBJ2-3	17	CASSQGLLAGVADTQYF	TGTGCCAGCAGCCAAGGCCTACTAGCGGGAGTGGCAGATACGCAGTATTTT
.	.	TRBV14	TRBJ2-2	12	CASSPSVGELFF	TGTGCCAGCAGCCCGTCGGTCGGGGAGCTGTTTTTT
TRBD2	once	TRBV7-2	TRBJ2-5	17	CASTQGRGSGSGETQYF	TGTGCCAGCACTCAGGGCCGGGGTAGCGGGAGTGGCGAGACCCAGTACTTC
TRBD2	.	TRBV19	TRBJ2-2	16	CASRQSGRAHTGELFF	TGTGCCAGTAGGCAGAGCGGGAGGGCCCACACCGGGGAGCTGTTTTTT
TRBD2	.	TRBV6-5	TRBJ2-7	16	CASSYSGGSSSYEQYF	TGTGCCAGCAGTTACTCCGGCGGGAGTTCCTCCTACGAGCAGTACTTC
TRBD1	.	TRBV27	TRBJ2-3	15	CASSFRDRGRDTQYF	TGTGCCAGCAGTTTTAGGGACAGGGGGCGAGATACGCAGTATTTT
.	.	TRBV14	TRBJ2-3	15	CASSQDRRGADTQYF	TGTGCCAGCAGCCAAGATCGCAGGGGGGCAGATACGCAGTATTTT